This T cell receptor beta chain was profiled in a study of blood T cell repertoires in COVID-19 (TCRdb year 2020). For the study in its entirety: Samples from collaborators originated in the United States, Italy and Spain and spanned both the acute and convalescent phases of COVID-19. The material from the prospective study consisted of cDNA or gDNA derived from T cells, B-cell-depleted T cells, or PBMCs. Deeply sampled blood TCRbeta repertoires from subjects exposed to, actively infected with, or recovered from COVID-19 were included in the dataset. A freely available public database, intended as a resource for researchers studying the immune response to SARS-CoV-2, is where the repertoires were released. Samples were obtained from the ongoing ImmuneRACE study (first 160 participants) and from about 1,300 subjects provided by 6 global collaborators. The sample metadata nearly always contained a de-identified subject ID, COVID-19 status, age in years and sex. HLA class I and class II types, where available, came from metadata supplied by the sample provider rather than from assay-based typing. Results and caveats for the whole study, not just this receptor: The quantity of clinical and demographic metadata differed by source and by participant and was supplied without curation.

Of note for this clone: The antigen this receptor binds is unknown. Per-base qualities were not stored, and no clone one base away is much larger.

Trimming removed 4 bases from V and 7 bases from J; the gene matches leave 8 bases unexplained. There are 15 amino acids in the CDR3, from cysteine to phenylalanine inclusive. Solely the CDR3 DNA is kept, with 45 bases framed from the first base. CDR1 SGHDN and CDR2 FVKESK are derived from the germline V gene. TCRbeta CDR3 regions were amplified from genomic DNA using the immunoSEQ Assay, a bias-controlled multiplex PCR. Per the source publication's procedure: Within the assay, amplification of reference gene primers was used to estimate how many nucleated cells each sample contained. To quantify the absolute abundance of each unique TCRbeta CDR3 rearrangement, sequence reads were collapsed and filtered. For each sample, productive Simpson clonality was calculated as the square root of Simpson's diversity index over productive rearrangements. The table was pulled from immuneACCESS by TCRdb, which kept in-frame rearrangements only. Such tables lose some clones; where checked, under half of the loss comes from unresolved V genes, and the rest has no known cause. V and J calls and clone size come straight from that table; D and trimming were deduced from the DNA. Within this sample are about 180,000 clones, with almost 80% of them counted one time only. Less than 30% of the sample is taken by the ten largest.

Collaborating institutions collected whole blood in K2EDTA tubes following their own protocols. For TCRbeta analysis, collaborators shipped samples as frozen whole blood, isolated PBMCs, or DNA extracted from either of those sample types. The sample was peripheral blood. The sequence links TRBV14 to TRBJ2-1, with 9 bases aligning to TRBD2. This TCR was sampled from a woman in her seventies with acute or convalescent COVID-19. The CDR3 is CASSLLAGPGNEQFF. The nucleotides read TGTGCCAGCAGCCTACTAGCGGGTCCTGGGAATGAGCAGTTCTTC.